The 20 T cell receptor beta chains below were found in one sample sequenced in a study of OX40 agonist ivuxolimab in advanced cancers. Sequenced by immunoSEQ multiplex PCR; TCRdb stores in-frame clones only, minus some. The sample has about 19,000 clones; 70% to 80% are singletons. Sequenced here: CD4+ or CD8+ T cells sorted from blood, sampled in a trial of the OX40 agonist ivuxolimab. These receptors all come from an adult with an advanced solid tumor such as melanoma, head and neck, liver or kidney cancer.

This clone showed up just a few times. Other DNA sequences in the same sample also yield this CDR3. The CDR3 sequence: CASSLADGTYGYTF. DNA for the CDR3: TGCGCCAGCAGCTTGGCCGATGGTACCTATGGCTACACCTTC. The chain has TRBV5-1 and TRBJ1-2, with D uncertain. The CDR3 runs 14 residues. V was pared by 0 bases and J by 4 bases, with 10 bases between. Germline values: CDR1 SGHRS, CDR2 YFSETQ.

In this sample, this clone turned up a few times. The V and J genes are TRBV4-1 and TRBJ1-1; the match to TRBD1 covers 9 bases. Germline lookup yields CDR1 MGHRA and CDR2 YSYEKL. Trimming at V came to 1 base and at J to 8 bases, leaving 5 bases not matched to a gene. This CDR3 has 14 amino acids. CDR3 region: CASSQAGQGMEAFF. CDR3 nucleotide sequence: TGCGCCAGCAGCCAAGCGGGACAGGGCATGGAAGCTTTCTTT.

J is TRBJ2-6 and V is TRBV4-3, with D perhaps matching TRBD1 (5 bases). Trimming removed 4 bases from V and 0 bases from J, with 13 bases in between. This CDR3 is built from 17 residues. The germline V gene has CDR1 LGHNA and CDR2 YSLEER. This chain's CDR3 is CASSPTVIFSGANVLTF. Here the CDR3 DNA reads TGCGCCAGCAGCCCGACAGTTATCTTCTCTGGGGCCAACGTCCTGACTTTC.

This chain uses TRBV6-5 with TRBJ2-4; D is unresolved. V was trimmed by 3 bases and J by 7 bases, leaving 16 bases between them. The germline CDR1 and CDR2 sequences are MNHEY and SVGAGI. There are 15 residues in the CDR3. CDR3: CASSYMPPNRNIQYF. CDR3 bases: TGTGCCAGCAGTTATATGCCCCCTAATCGGAACATTCAGTACTTC.

Regarding this clone: A read error likely explains this, since a far larger clone differs by one base. The rearrangement joins TRBV1 to TRBJ1-1. TRBV1 is deemed a pseudogene. The CDR3 runs to 15 residues. This CDR3 is CTSSQVRDPNTEAFF. The CDR3 nucleotides read TGCACCAGCAGCCAAGTCCGGGACCCGAACACTGAAGCTTTCTTT.

This chain uses TRBV4-3 with TRBJ1-5; the D gene is possibly TRBD1 (5 bases). The CDR3 length is 15 residues. The V end lost 0 bases, the J end lost 5 bases, and 11 bases lay between the germline ends. Germline CDR1 reads LGHNA; CDR2 reads YSLEER. The CDR3 DNA follows: TGCGCCAGCAGCCAAGACCGGGACCTCGATCAGCCCCAGCATTTT. It translates to CASSQDRDLDQPQHF.

The chain links TRBV5-6 to TRBJ2-7, with D tentatively TRBD1 (6 bases). Looked up from germline, CDR1 is SGHDT and CDR2 is YYEEEE. The CDR3 is 14 amino acids. The V end lost 3 bases, the J end lost 3 bases, and 13 bases lay between the germline ends. CDR3 amino acids: CASSWGTSGYEQYF. CDR3 nucleotides: TGTGCCAGCAGCTGGGGGACATCAGGCTACGAGCAGTACTTC.

This rearrangement joins TRBV4-2 to TRBJ1-1; no reliable D call. The V and J ends lost 0 bases and 5 bases respectively, with 4 bases between them. The V gene's germline CDR1 is LGHNA and CDR2 YNFKEQ. The CDR3 is made up of 12 amino acids. The CDR3 nucleotides read TGTGCCAGCAGCCAAGATAGTACTGAAGCTTTCTTT. It codes for CASSQDSTEAFF.

This chain links TRBV6-1 with TRBJ1-1; TRBD1 might be the D (6 bases). Germline V lookup: CDR1 MNHNS, CDR2 SASEGT. Between the trimmed V and J ends, which lost 5 bases and 1 base, there was a span of 11 bases. The CDR3 extends over 14 amino acids. CDR3 in DNA: TGTGCCAGCAGTCCTACAGGGACGAACACTGAAGCTTTCTTT. Its protein product is CASSPTGTNTEAFF.

The chain links TRBV5-1 to TRBJ2-2, with 10 bases that match TRBD1. V trimming: 5 bases; J trimming: 4 bases; junction bases outside the gene matches: 8. The CDR3 consists of 16 residues. The germline V gene encodes CDR1 SGHRS and CDR2 YFSETQ. CDR3: CASRDRGRRVTGELFF. The CDR3, as DNA: TGCGCCAGCAGAGACAGGGGGCGCCGGGTCACCGGGGAGCTGTTTTTT.

The V call is TRBV9, the J call TRBJ1-2; D unresolved. This CDR3 has 10 residues. Germline loops: CDR1 SGDLS, CDR2 YYNGEE. The germline V and J ends were trimmed by 7 bases and 7 bases, with 8 bases remaining between them. The CDR3 DNA reads TGTGCCAGCGCTGGGAGTGGCTACACCTTC. Encoded protein: CASAGSGYTF.

The chain's CDR3 is CASSSREQGRYQETQYF. CDR3 sequence (DNA): TGTGCCAGCAGCTCCCGCGAACAGGGGAGGTACCAAGAGACCCAGTACTTC. The chain links TRBV7-9 to TRBJ2-5; D perhaps matches TRBD1 (7 bases). Germline values: CDR1 SEHNR, CDR2 FQNEAQ (reference sequence). There are 17 residues in the CDR3. Trimming removed 4 bases from V and 0 bases from J, with 18 bases in between.

The CDR3 region is CASRSNTGELFF. CDR3 bases: TGTGCCAGCAGATCGAACACCGGGGAGCTGTTTTTT. The chain combines TRBV5-4 with TRBJ2-2; D uncertain. Trimming shortened V by 5 bases and J by 0 bases, and 2 bases separated the two germline ends. The CDR3 covers 12 residues. Germline assignment: CDR1 SGHNT and CDR2 YYREEE (reference sequence).

This chain connects TRBV19 to TRBJ2-2; unclear D gene. The CDR3 covers 15 residues. Trimming stripped 5 bases from V and 0 bases from J, with 10 bases between. CDR1 and CDR2 (germline): LNHDA, SQIVND (reference sequence). CDR3 loop: CASSGQPPNTGELFF. The CDR3 DNA sequence: TGTGCCAGTAGTGGGCAGCCTCCGAACACCGGGGAGCTGTTTTTT.

The chain combines TRBV19 with TRBJ2-2; D is possibly TRBD1 (6 bases). Germline CDR1 reads LNHDA; CDR2 reads SQIVND (reference sequence). The V end lost 2 bases, the J end lost 4 bases, and 11 bases lay between the germline ends. CDR3 length equals 15 residues. This CDR3 reads CASSITGYGTGELFF. DNA of the CDR3: TGTGCCAGTAGTATAACAGGGTATGGCACCGGGGAGCTGTTTTTT.

This clone was detected ten times or more. The chain employs TRBV7-9 and TRBJ1-4; D is unresolved. The germline CDR1 and CDR2 sequences are SEHNR and FQNEAQ (reference sequence). CDR3 length equals 16 residues. Trimming removed 1 base from V and 4 bases from J, with 13 bases in between. The CDR3 loop is CASSLESGLGNEKLFF. The CDR3 DNA reads as TGTGCCAGCAGCTTAGAATCAGGCCTCGGTAATGAAAAACTGTTTTTT.

This chain connects TRBV27 to TRBJ2-2; D possibly corresponds to TRBD2 (6 bases). The CDR3 is made up of 15 amino acids. Trimming removed 5 bases from V and 5 bases from J, with 15 bases in between. The germline gives CDR1 MNHEY, CDR2 SMNVEV (reference sequence). CDR3 DNA sequence: TGTGCCAGCAGTCCCTCTCCGGGGAGGACCGGGGAGCTGTTTTTT. It is translated as CASSPSPGRTGELFF.

The CDR3, as DNA: TGTGCCAGCAGCCCCCCGGGCCGAGAAAACACTGAAGCTTTCTTT. It codes for CASSPPGRENTEAFF. This sequence joins TRBV9 and TRBJ1-1; D is uncertain. This CDR3 spans 15 amino acids. Trimming cost V 4 bases and J 2 bases, with 15 bases left between them. Germline CDR1 and CDR2: SGDLS and YYNGEE.

This clone was counted a single time. The chain carries TRBV28 and TRBJ2-2, with D perhaps being TRBD1 or TRBD2 (5 bases each). The germline gives CDR1 MDHEN, CDR2 SYDVKM. The CDR3 totals 14 residues. Deletions cut 7 bases from V and 5 bases from J, with 14 bases between. The chain's CDR3 is CASTIEGLTGELFF. For the CDR3, the DNA is TGTGCCAGCACGATCGAGGGGTTGACCGGGGAGCTGTTTTTT.

The chain couples TRBV4-1 to TRBJ2-7; TRBD1 matches 7 bases. This CDR3 region has 15 residues. V lost 3 bases, J lost 5 bases, and 10 bases stayed unmatched. Germline loops: CDR1 MGHRA, CDR2 YSYEKL. CDR3 sequence (DNA): TGCGCCAGCAGCCAGGGATTCGGGACAGCCCACGAGCAGTACTTC. Translation: CASSQGFGTAHEQYF.